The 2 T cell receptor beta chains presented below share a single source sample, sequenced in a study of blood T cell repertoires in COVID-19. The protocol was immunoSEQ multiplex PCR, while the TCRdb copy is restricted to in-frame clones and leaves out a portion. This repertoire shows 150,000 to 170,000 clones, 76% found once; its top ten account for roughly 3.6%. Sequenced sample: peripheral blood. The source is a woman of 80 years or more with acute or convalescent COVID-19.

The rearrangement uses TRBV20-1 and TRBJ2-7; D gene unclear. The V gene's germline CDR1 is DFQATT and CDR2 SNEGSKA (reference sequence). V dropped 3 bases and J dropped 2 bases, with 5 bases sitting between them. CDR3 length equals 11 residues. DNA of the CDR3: TGCAGTGCTAGGTCCACCTACGAGCAGTACTTC. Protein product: CSARSTYEQYF.

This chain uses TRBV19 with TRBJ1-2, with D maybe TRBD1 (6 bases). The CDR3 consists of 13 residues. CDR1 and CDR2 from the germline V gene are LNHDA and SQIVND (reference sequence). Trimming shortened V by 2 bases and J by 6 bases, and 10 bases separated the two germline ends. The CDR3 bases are TGTGCCAGTAGTATACCAGGGGTTGATGGCTACACCTTC. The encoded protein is CASSIPGVDGYTF.